The 8 T cell receptor beta chains given below trace back to one sample, sequenced in a study of OX40 agonist ivuxolimab in advanced cancers. The assay was immunoSEQ multiplex PCR, and TCRdb's table has in-frame clones only and misses some. The sample shows more than 35,000 clones, 89% of them seen only once. The sequencing here drew on CD4+ or CD8+ T cells sorted from blood, taken in a trial of the OX40 agonist ivuxolimab. The receptor set was obtained from an adult with an advanced solid tumor such as melanoma, head and neck, liver or kidney cancer.

The chain couples TRBV2 to TRBJ2-4; weak D call: TRBD2 (6 bases). Germline CDR1 and CDR2: SNHLY and FYNNEI. Trimming left V 8 bases short and J 7 bases short, with 15 bases between. CDR3 size: 13 residues. In DNA, the CDR3 is TGTGCCAGCTCCGGGACTTATGAGAACATTCAGTACTTC. As protein: CASSGTYENIQYF.

The rearrangement joins TRBV4-3 to TRBJ2-7; TRBD2 aligns across 11 bases. J was trimmed by 0 bases and V by 0 bases; bases with no gene match: 10. There are 19 residues in the CDR3. Germline CDR1 is LGHNA and CDR2 is YSLEER. This CDR3 is CASSQDGDLLAGGSYEQYF. CDR3 nucleotides: TGCGCCAGCAGCCAAGATGGGGATTTGCTAGCGGGGGGCTCCTACGAGCAGTACTTC.

This chain connects TRBV13 to TRBJ2-1, with 9 positions matching TRBD2. Germline CDR1 and CDR2: PRHDT and FYEKMQ (reference sequence). The CDR3 is made up of 16 amino acids. J gave up 7 bases and V 0 bases, and 7 bases lay outside the gene matches. This CDR3 is CASSLGMGGGANEQFF. CDR3 coding DNA: TGTGCCAGCAGCTTAGGCATGGGCGGGGGGGCGAATGAGCAGTTCTTC.

Ten or more counts support this clone. The germline gene is not matched at one end of the junction; a read error may be the cause. V usage is TRBV4-2 and J usage is TRBJ2-5; D gene uncertain. This CDR3 region has 14 residues. Germline CDR1 is LGHNA and CDR2 is YNFKEQ. CDR3 coding DNA: TGTGCCAGCAGCCAAACGGTCAGCTCAGAGGCCCAGTACTTC. Translation gives CASSQTVSSEAQYF.

This clone was observed a single time. The rearrangement links TRBV27 to TRBJ2-7; D ambiguous. Trimming cost V 1 base and J 0 bases, with 4 bases left between them. Germline V lookup: CDR1 MNHEY, CDR2 SMNVEV (reference sequence). This CDR3 contains 13 residues. The CDR3 DNA follows: TGTGCCAGCAGTTTATTTATCTCCTACGAGCAGTACTTC. The encoded protein is CASSLFISYEQYF.

The rearrangement joins TRBV2 to TRBJ2-7, with 8 nucleotides matching TRBD1. This CDR3 spans 14 amino acids. The ends lost 7 bases at V and 3 bases at J; junction bases unmatched: 8. Per the germline V gene, CDR1 is SNHLY and CDR2 is FYNNEI. The CDR3 bases are TGTGCCAGCACCTCGGACAGGGATAGCTACGAGCAGTACTTC. This translates into CASTSDRDSYEQYF.

This sequence joins TRBV6-5 and TRBJ1-4; D possibly corresponds to TRBD1 (5 bases). The germline V gene has CDR1 MNHEY and CDR2 SVGAGI. Trimming left V 6 bases short and J 0 bases short, with 11 bases between. The CDR3 runs to 15 residues. CDR3 region: CASREQATTNEKLFF. Written as DNA, the CDR3 is TGTGCCAGCAGGGAACAGGCTACAACTAATGAAAAACTGTTTTTT.

This clone came up once. V and J are TRBV27 and TRBJ1-2; no firm D call. The germline gives CDR1 MNHEY, CDR2 SMNVEV (reference sequence). The CDR3 contains 15 residues. Trimming stripped 8 bases from V and 6 bases from J, with 22 bases between. CDR3 in amino acids: CASAGISLRDNGYTF. CDR3 coding DNA: TGTGCCAGCGCAGGAATAAGTTTGCGAGATAATGGCTACACCTTC.